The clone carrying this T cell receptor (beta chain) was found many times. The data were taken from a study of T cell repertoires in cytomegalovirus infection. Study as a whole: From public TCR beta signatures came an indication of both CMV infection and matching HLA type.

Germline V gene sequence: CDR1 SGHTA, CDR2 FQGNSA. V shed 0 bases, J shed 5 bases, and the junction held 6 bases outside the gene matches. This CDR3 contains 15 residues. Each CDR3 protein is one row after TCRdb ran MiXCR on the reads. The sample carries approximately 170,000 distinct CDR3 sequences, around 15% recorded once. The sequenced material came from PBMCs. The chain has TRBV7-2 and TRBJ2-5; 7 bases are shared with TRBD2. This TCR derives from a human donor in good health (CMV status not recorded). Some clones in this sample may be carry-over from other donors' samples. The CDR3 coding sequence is TGTGCCAGCAGCTTAGCTGGGAGGGAGAGTGAGACCCAGTACTTC. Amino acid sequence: CASSLAGRESETQYF.